This T cell receptor (beta chain) originates from a study of blood T cells in healthy people across ages. With 2 bases removed from V and 9 bases from J, the gap between germline ends came to 11 bases. Germline CDR1 and CDR2: MRHNA and SNTAGT. CDR3 length: 12 amino acids. A J-beta primer mix and a sample-barcoded 5' primer were used in a second PCR of roughly 7 to 12 cycles. TCRdb fed the 5' RACE reads into MiXCR, producing one record per CDR3 protein. The data contain more than 1 million distinct CDR3 sequences, more than 35% of them singletons. The chain employs TRBV6-4 and TRBJ2-7; possible D gene TRBD2, 5 bases. Sequencing was performed on blood. This sequence originates from a woman in her sixties in good health. The CDR3 protein is CASSDGPGVQYF. The CDR3 nucleotides read TGTGCCAGCAGTGACGGTCCCGGGGTGCAGTACTTC.